This entry is about one TCR beta chain. Its cognate antigen is unknown. The donors were all Caucasian adults (living in Nashville, Tennessee). The data are from a study of shared clonotypes between healthy human individuals. Findings and limits, study-wide: With a handful of donors compared, around 5% of naive CD4 clonotypes were shared. Sharing of clonotypes among donors was expected to vary with sequencing depth.

Original analysis: For the immunoSEQ data, sequences were junction-only without quality scores, so filtering differed. Only in-frame clones appear in the TCRdb table, and some are missing; sequencing was by immunoSEQ multiplex PCR. The DNA was the basis for D and trimming; V, J and clone size are from that table. The profile shows about 110,000 clones, roughly two thirds of them singletons. The CDR3 is 16 residues long. The germline gives CDR1 MGHRA, CDR2 YSYEKL. With 4 bases clipped from V and 0 bases from J, the junction kept 7 bases outside the gene matches. Input material: memory CD8+ T cells sorted from blood. Subset: CD45RO+ cells pooled with CCR7-negative TemRA cells. V gene TRBV4-1 combines with J gene TRBJ2-7, with 9 positions matching TRBD2. This clonotype originated in a woman in her twenties or thirties in good health. The CDR3 coding sequence is TGCGCCAGCAGCCCAAACCTAGCGGGAAGCTCCTACGAGCAGTACTTC. Translated, it gives CASSPNLAGSSYEQYF.